The clone carrying this TCR beta chain was observed a single time. No antigen is known for it. This sample is drawn from a study of OX40 agonist ivuxolimab in advanced cancers. TCRdb's table, derived via immunoSEQ multiplex PCR, lists solely in-frame clones and lacks some. Of 55,000 to 70,000 clones in the sample, over 85% were seen once. Study-wide points: Among the lowest peripheral clonal expansion occurred in 0.1-3.0 mg/kg partial responders.

Autoimmune disease history or systemic immunosuppression excluded patients. Looked up from germline, CDR1 is SGHRS and CDR2 is YFSETQ. This CDR3 region has 15 residues. Between the trimmed V and J ends, which lost 0 bases and 5 bases, there was a span of 11 bases. The sequence came from an adult with an advanced solid tumor such as melanoma, head and neck, liver or kidney cancer. This sequence joins TRBV5-1 and TRBJ1-4; the D is unclear. The source was CD4+ or CD8+ T cells sorted from blood, collected in a trial of the OX40 agonist ivuxolimab. Here the CDR3 reads CASSLAPGLNEKLFF. DNA of the CDR3: TGCGCCAGCAGCTTGGCCCCGGGGTTGAATGAAAAACTGTTTTTT.